This passage covers 26 T cell receptor beta chains from one sample sequenced in a study of blood T cell repertoires in COVID-19. Produced via immunoSEQ multiplex PCR; TCRdb's table is partial and in-frame only. The table lists about 170,000 clones, roughly four fifths of them singletons. The material sequenced was PBMCs or T cells enriched from blood (not recorded which). The receptors were sampled from a man aged 50 to 60 who had recovered from COVID-19.

This clone was observed a handful of times. The V call is TRBV4-1, the J call TRBJ1-4; D not certain. Trimming stripped 0 bases from V and 10 bases from J, with 15 bases between. The CDR3 is made up of 15 amino acids. Germline CDR1 is MGHRA and CDR2 is YSYEKL. For the CDR3, the DNA is TGCGCCAGCAGCCAAGATCCCCTTGGTGCAGGAAAACTGTTTTTT. As protein: CASSQDPLGAGKLFF.

V gene TRBV7-9 combines with J gene TRBJ1-4, with 10 bases aligning to TRBD1. Losses at the gene ends were 4 bases for V and 6 bases for J; bases not matched to a gene: 8. The CDR3 is 16 amino acids. Germline V gives CDR1 SEHNR, CDR2 FQNEAQ (reference sequence). As DNA, the CDR3 is TGTGCCAGCAGCTCCTTGAGGGGGACAGGGGATGAAAAACTGTTTTTT. It yields the protein CASSSLRGTGDEKLFF.

This clone was recorded a few times. This chain uses TRBV5-6 with TRBJ1-2, with D unresolved. Germline CDR1 SGHDT, CDR2 YYEEEE. The CDR3 length is 13 residues. Deletions cut 4 bases from V and 8 bases from J, with 15 bases between. This CDR3 reads CASSPESEGGYTF. CDR3 in DNA: TGTGCCAGCAGCCCCGAGTCTGAGGGAGGCTACACCTTC.

The V gene is TRBV9, the J gene TRBJ1-6; tentatively, D is TRBD1 (6 bases). This CDR3 region has 15 residues. Trimming shortened V by 2 bases and J by 9 bases, and 15 bases separated the two germline ends. Germline-derived CDR1 and CDR2 are SGDLS and YYNGEE. In nucleotides, the CDR3 is TGTGCCAGCAGCGTCACTGACAGGCCTTCTTCACCCCTCCACTTT. Encoded protein: CASSVTDRPSSPLHF.

The chain is built from TRBV19 and TRBJ2-7; D is possibly TRBD1 (6 bases). This CDR3 has 13 amino acids. Germline V lookup: CDR1 LNHDA, CDR2 SQIVND (reference sequence). V was pared by 1 base and J by 11 bases, with 15 bases between. The CDR3 here is CASSIGTEARKYF. CDR3 nucleotide sequence: TGTGCCAGTAGTATAGGGACAGAAGCCAGAAAGTACTTC.

This clone was counted a single time. This sequence joins TRBV6-2 or TRBV6-3 and TRBJ2-7; the D gene is possibly TRBD2 (5 bases). This CDR3 has 15 amino acids. Germline CDR1 and CDR2: MNHEY and SVGEGT. V was cut by 2 bases and J by 2 bases, with 13 bases left in between. The CDR3: CASSYVGRPPYEQYF. Written as DNA, the CDR3 is TGTGCCAGCAGTTACGTTGGGAGACCTCCCTACGAGCAGTACTTC.

The chain has TRBV5-6 and TRBJ1-2, with 12 bases identical to TRBD1. Germline V gene sequence: CDR1 SGHDT, CDR2 YYEEEE. V lost 4 bases, J lost 7 bases, and 5 bases stayed unmatched. CDR3 size: 14 residues. CDR3: CASSVGQGAAGYTF. As DNA, the CDR3 is TGTGCCAGCAGCGTGGGACAGGGGGCTGCTGGCTACACCTTC.

The CDR3 DNA is TGCGCCAGCAGCTTGGTATTGGGCAGTGAGCAGTTCTTC. Residues: CASSLVLGSEQFF. This sequence joins TRBV5-1 and TRBJ2-1; D gene unclear. CDR3 length equals 13 residues. V was shortened by 0 bases and J by 9 bases, with 10 bases between the two germline ends. CDR1 and CDR2 (germline): SGHRS, YFSETQ.

This chain uses TRBV12-3 or TRBV12-4 with TRBJ2-5; weak D call: TRBD1 (6 bases). The CDR3 runs 13 residues. V was shortened by 5 bases and J by 3 bases, with 10 bases between the two germline ends. The CDR3 sequence is CASSGGAKETQYF. Here the CDR3 DNA reads TGTGCCAGCAGTGGGGGCGCCAAAGAGACCCAGTACTTC.

The CDR3 DNA reads TGCGCCAGCAGCTTGGGGTACAGGCAAAATTCACCCCTCCACTTT. This translates into CASSLGYRQNSPLHF. V is TRBV5-1 and J is TRBJ1-6, with TRBD1 as a possible D gene (5 bases). The CDR3 length is 15 residues. The V gene lost 0 bases and the J gene lost 7 bases, with 11 bases spanning the gap. Germline assignment: CDR1 SGHRS and CDR2 YFSETQ.

The rearrangement joins TRBV9 to TRBJ1-3, with D unresolved. From germline, CDR1 is SGDLS and CDR2 YYNGEE. The CDR3 covers 15 residues. V dropped 0 bases and J dropped 0 bases, with 7 bases sitting between them. CDR3 nucleotides: TGTGCCAGCAGCGTAGGAACAACCTCTGGAAACACCATATATTTT. Translated, it gives CASSVGTTSGNTIYF. Together with reference TRBV9 and TRBJ1-3, the CDR3 gives the full variable domain: DSGVTQTPKHLITATGQRVTLRCSPRSGDLSVYWYQQSLDQGLQFLIQYYNGEERAKGNILERFSAQQFPDLHSELNLSSLELGDSALYFCASSVGTTSGNTIYFGEGSWLTVV.

The gene calls are TRBV4-3 and TRBJ2-1; D gene uncertain. From germline, CDR1 is LGHNA and CDR2 YSLEER. Between the trimmed V and J ends, which lost 0 bases and 4 bases, there was a span of 7 bases. There are 14 residues in the CDR3. CDR3 sequence: CASSQDRRYNEQFF. The DNA of the CDR3 is TGCGCCAGCAGCCAAGACCGCAGGTACAATGAGCAGTTCTTC.

The genes are TRBV19 and TRBJ2-7; D uncertain. The V and J ends lost 7 bases and 0 bases respectively, with 13 bases between them. The CDR3 contains 14 residues. Per germline, CDR1 LNHDA and CDR2 SQIVND (reference sequence). CDR3 region: CASTKTHSSYEQYF. The CDR3 nucleotides are TGTGCCAGTACCAAAACCCATAGCTCCTACGAGCAGTACTTC.

The chain recombines TRBV7-9 with TRBJ2-7; the match to TRBD1 covers 7 bases. Trimming removed 4 bases from V and 6 bases from J; junction bases left unmatched: 3. The CDR3 length is 12 residues. The germline gives CDR1 SEHNR, CDR2 FQNEAQ (reference sequence). CDR3 loop: CASSWYRGEQYF. CDR3 DNA: TGTGCCAGCAGCTGGTACAGGGGCGAGCAGTACTTC.

A remark on this clone: The junction differs from germline at one of its ends, possibly a read error. The chain couples TRBV18 to TRBJ1-4; D uncertain. Per germline, CDR1 KGHSH and CDR2 LQKENI. The CDR3 covers 13 residues. The CDR3 coding sequence is TGTGCCAGCTTACCAGCGGTCCAAGAAAAACTGTTTTTT. Translating it yields CASLPAVQEKLFF.

This chain uses TRBV6-1 with TRBJ2-7; 9 bases align to TRBD1. This CDR3 contains 15 residues. The germline gives CDR1 MNHNS, CDR2 SASEGT. Trimming took 2 bases from V and 4 from J; bases not matched to a gene: 6. CDR3: CASSEWGQGRYEQYF. The CDR3 bases are TGTGCCAGCAGTGAATGGGGACAGGGCAGGTACGAGCAGTACTTC.

The chain uses TRBV18 and TRBJ1-1; TRBD1 matches 8 bases. J lost 1 base, V lost 5 bases, and 9 bases had no gene match. The length of the CDR3 is 16 residues. The germline V gene encodes CDR1 KGHSH and CDR2 LQKENI. The CDR3 reads CASSSWDRQGNTEAFF. CDR3 nucleotide sequence: TGTGCCAGCTCATCCTGGGACAGGCAAGGGAACACTGAAGCTTTCTTT.

The chain couples TRBV9 to TRBJ1-1, with 7 bases aligning to TRBD1. Germline V gene data show CDR1 as SGDLS and CDR2 as YYNGEE. V lost 2 bases, J lost 1 base, and 5 bases stayed unmatched. The CDR3 contains 15 residues. The chain's CDR3 is CASSVTGAENTEAFF. DNA for the CDR3: TGTGCCAGCAGCGTCACAGGGGCCGAGAACACTGAAGCTTTCTTT.

The J gene is TRBJ1-6, the V gene TRBV19; tentatively, D is TRBD1 (5 bases). Germline V gene sequence: CDR1 LNHDA, CDR2 SQIVND (reference sequence). The CDR3 has 12 amino acids. The germline V and J ends were trimmed by 10 bases and 13 bases, with 17 bases remaining between them. The chain's CDR3 is CATRSGPLPLHF. In DNA form, the CDR3 reads TGTGCCACCCGATCAGGGCCTCTGCCCCTCCACTTT. The entire variable domain, with the rest obtained from reference TRBV19 and TRBJ1-6, is as follows: DGGITQSPKYLFRKEGQNVTLSCEQNLNHDAMYWYRQDPGQGLRLIYYSQIVNDFQKGDIAEGYSVSREKKESFPLTVTSAQKNPTAFYLCATRSGPLPLHFGNGTRLTVT.

There are a few counts of this clone. The chain has TRBV4-1 and TRBJ2-7, with D possibly matching TRBD1 (5 bases). The CDR3 is 16 amino acids. Trimming stripped 3 bases from V and 0 bases from J, with 15 bases between. Germline lookup yields CDR1 MGHRA and CDR2 YSYEKL. The CDR3 sequence is CASSQRLTARSYEQYF. CDR3 coding DNA: TGCGCCAGCAGCCAGCGATTGACAGCGCGCTCCTACGAGCAGTACTTC.

The rearrangement uses TRBV5-6 and TRBJ1-2; a possible D gene is TRBD1 (6 bases). Trimming took off 6 bases at V and 9 bases at J, with 21 bases between the two ends. The CDR3 consists of 14 residues. Germline loops: CDR1 SGHDT, CDR2 YYEEEE. The CDR3 region has the DNA TGTGCCAGCACCCGGTCGGGGGGCGTCATAAGCTACACCTTC. Its protein product is CASTRSGGVISYTF.

The chain links TRBV20-1 to TRBJ1-1; D remains ambiguous. CDR3 length: 14 residues. Germline CDR1 DFQATT, CDR2 SNEGSKA (reference sequence). Trimming stripped 3 bases from V and 1 base from J, with 12 bases between. CDR3 bases: TGCAGTGCTAGTGGAGGGAACAGGAACACTGAAGCTTTCTTT. It yields the protein CSASGGNRNTEAFF.

CDR3 in DNA: TGCGCCAGCAGCCAGACGACAGGGGGAAAAAATTCACCCCTCCACTTT. Translated: CASSQTTGGKNSPLHF. The genes are TRBV4-3 and TRBJ1-6; 9 bases match TRBD1. The V gene's germline CDR1 is LGHNA and CDR2 YSLEER. The junction had 7 bases not matched to a gene; V was cut back by 3 bases and J by 7 bases. This CDR3 is 16 amino acids long.

As for this clone: Compared with germline, one end of the junction differs, possibly owing to a read error. The rearrangement links TRBV2 to TRBJ1-4, with a tentative D call TRBD1 (5 bases). CDR1 is SNHLY, CDR2 FYNNEI, per germline. The CDR3 is made up of 14 amino acids. The CDR3 loop reads CASKDTGTNEKLFF. The CDR3 region has the DNA TGTGCCAGCAAGGACACCGGGACTAACGAAAAACTGTTTTTT.

This chain links TRBV19 with TRBJ2-2, with D perhaps matching TRBD2 (7 bases). Germline loops: CDR1 LNHDA, CDR2 SQIVND (reference sequence). There are 15 residues in the CDR3. Trimming left V 7 bases short and J 0 bases short, with 12 bases between. The DNA of the CDR3 is TGTGCCAGTAATGGGGGGGCGCCGAACACCGGGGAGCTGTTTTTT. Encoded protein: CASNGGAPNTGELFF.

The chain uses TRBV9 and TRBJ1-5; D possibly corresponds to TRBD1 (5 bases). The CDR3 sequence is 13 residues long. V shed 7 bases and J shed 0 bases, with 8 bases lying between them. CDR1 and CDR2 from the germline V gene are SGDLS and YYNGEE. In DNA form, the CDR3 reads TGTGCCAGCGGAGACAGTAGCAATCAGCCCCAGCATTTT. As protein: CASGDSSNQPQHF. The full variable domain, rest sourced from reference TRBV9 and TRBJ1-5, is DSGVTQTPKHLITATGQRVTLRCSPRSGDLSVYWYQQSLDQGLQFLIQYYNGEERAKGNILERFSAQQFPDLHSELNLSSLELGDSALYFCASGDSSNQPQHFGDGTRLSIL.